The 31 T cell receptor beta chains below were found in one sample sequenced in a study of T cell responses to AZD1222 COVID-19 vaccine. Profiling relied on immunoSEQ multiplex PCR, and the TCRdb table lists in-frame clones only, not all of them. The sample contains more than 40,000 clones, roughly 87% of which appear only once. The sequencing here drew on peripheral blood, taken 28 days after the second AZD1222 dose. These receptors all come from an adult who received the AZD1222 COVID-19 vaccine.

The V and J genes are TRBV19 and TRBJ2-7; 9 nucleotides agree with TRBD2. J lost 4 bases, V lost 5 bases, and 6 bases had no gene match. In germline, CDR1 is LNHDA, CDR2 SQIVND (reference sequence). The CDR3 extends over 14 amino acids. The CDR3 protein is CASSRLAGPYEQYF. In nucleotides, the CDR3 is TGTGCCAGTAGTCGCCTAGCGGGGCCTTACGAGCAGTACTTC.

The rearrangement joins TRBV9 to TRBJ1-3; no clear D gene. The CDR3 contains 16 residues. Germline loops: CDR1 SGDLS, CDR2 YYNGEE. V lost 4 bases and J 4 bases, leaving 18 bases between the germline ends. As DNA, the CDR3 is TGTGCCAGCAGCCCTCATGACACGGCAGGAGGAAACACCATATATTTT. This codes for CASSPHDTAGGNTIYF.

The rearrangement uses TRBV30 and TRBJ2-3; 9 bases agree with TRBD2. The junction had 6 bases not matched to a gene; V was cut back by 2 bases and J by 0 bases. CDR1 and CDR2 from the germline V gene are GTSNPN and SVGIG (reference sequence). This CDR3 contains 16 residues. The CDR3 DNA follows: TGTGCCTGGAGTCTCCTGAGCGGGGGGAGCACAGATACGCAGTATTTT. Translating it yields CAWSLLSGGSTDTQYF.

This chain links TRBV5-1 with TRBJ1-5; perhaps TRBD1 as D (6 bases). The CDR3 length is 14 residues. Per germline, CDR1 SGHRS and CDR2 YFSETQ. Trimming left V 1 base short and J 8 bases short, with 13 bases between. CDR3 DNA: TGCGCCAGCAGCTTGTCACCAGGGGATAAGCCCCAGCATTTT. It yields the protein CASSLSPGDKPQHF.

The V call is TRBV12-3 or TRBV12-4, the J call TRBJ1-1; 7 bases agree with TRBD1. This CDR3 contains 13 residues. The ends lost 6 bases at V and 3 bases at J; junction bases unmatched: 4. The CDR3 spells CASSLTGDTEAFF. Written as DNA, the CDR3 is TGTGCCAGCAGCTTAACAGGGGACACTGAAGCTTTCTTT.

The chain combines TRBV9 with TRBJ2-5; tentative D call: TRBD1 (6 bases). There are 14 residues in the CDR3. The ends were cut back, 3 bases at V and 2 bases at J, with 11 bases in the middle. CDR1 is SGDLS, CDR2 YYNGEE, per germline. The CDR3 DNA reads TGTGCCAGCAGCGCTCGACAGGTACAAGAGACCCAGTACTTC. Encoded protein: CASSARQVQETQYF.

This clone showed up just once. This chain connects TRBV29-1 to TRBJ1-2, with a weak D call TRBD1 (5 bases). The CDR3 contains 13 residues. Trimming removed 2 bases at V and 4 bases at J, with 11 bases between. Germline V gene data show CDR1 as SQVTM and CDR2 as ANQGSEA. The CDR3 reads CSVERGRAYGYTF. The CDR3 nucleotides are TGCAGCGTTGAACGGGGCAGGGCCTATGGCTACACCTTC.

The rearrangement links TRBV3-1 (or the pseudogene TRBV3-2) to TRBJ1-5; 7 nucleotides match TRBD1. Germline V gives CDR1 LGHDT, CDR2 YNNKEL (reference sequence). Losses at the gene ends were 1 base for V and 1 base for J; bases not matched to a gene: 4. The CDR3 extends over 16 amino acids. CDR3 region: CASSQGTGGSNQPQHF. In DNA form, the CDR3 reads TGTGCCAGCAGCCAAGGGACAGGAGGGAGCAATCAGCCCCAGCATTTT.

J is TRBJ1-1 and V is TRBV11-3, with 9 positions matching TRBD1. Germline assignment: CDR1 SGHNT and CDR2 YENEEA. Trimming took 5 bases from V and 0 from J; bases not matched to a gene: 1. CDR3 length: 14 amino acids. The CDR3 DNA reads TGTGCCAGCAGCGGGACAGGGATGAACACTGAAGCTTTCTTT. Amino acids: CASSGTGMNTEAFF.

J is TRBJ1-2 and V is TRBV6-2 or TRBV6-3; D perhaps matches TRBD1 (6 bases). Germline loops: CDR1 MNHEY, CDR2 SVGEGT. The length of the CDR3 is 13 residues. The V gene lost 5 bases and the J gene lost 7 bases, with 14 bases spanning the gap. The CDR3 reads CASSRTGFIGYTF. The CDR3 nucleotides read TGTGCCAGCAGTCGAACAGGGTTTATTGGCTACACCTTC.

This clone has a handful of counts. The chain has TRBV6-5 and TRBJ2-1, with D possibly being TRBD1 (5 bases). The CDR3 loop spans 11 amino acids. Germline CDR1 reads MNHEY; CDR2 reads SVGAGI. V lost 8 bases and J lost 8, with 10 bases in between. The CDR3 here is CASEQVYEQFF. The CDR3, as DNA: TGTGCCAGCGAACAGGTGTATGAGCAGTTCTTC.

Written as DNA, the CDR3 is TGTGCCAGCAGCCTCTCAACAGGGCGGTGGGGTCAGCCCCAGCATTTT. Its translation: CASSLSTGRWGQPQHF. J is TRBJ1-5 and V is TRBV3-1 (or the pseudogene TRBV3-2), with D possibly TRBD1 on 6 matching bases. V lost 4 bases to trimming and J lost 6 bases, with 19 bases between them. CDR3 size: 16 residues. Germline V gene data show CDR1 as LGHDT and CDR2 as YNNKEL (reference sequence).

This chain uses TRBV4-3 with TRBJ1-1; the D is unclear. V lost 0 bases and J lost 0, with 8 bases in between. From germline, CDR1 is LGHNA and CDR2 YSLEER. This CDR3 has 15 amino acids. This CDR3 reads CASSQDPKVNTEAFF. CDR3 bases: TGCGCCAGCAGCCAAGATCCTAAGGTGAACACTGAAGCTTTCTTT.

CDR3 loop: CASSLSQGAPLHF. The CDR3 DNA is TGTGCCAGCAGTTTATCTCAGGGAGCACCCCTCCACTTT. The J gene is TRBJ1-6, the V gene TRBV27; D may be TRBD1 (5 bases). Deletions cut 0 bases from V and 11 bases from J, with 8 bases between. Germline CDR1 reads MNHEY; CDR2 reads SMNVEV (reference sequence). The CDR3 totals 13 residues.

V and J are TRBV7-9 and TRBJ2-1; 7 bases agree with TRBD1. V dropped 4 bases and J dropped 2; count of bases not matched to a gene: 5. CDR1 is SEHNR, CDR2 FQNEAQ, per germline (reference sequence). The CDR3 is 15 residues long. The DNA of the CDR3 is TGTGCCAGCAGCTCCGAAGGGGGCGCCTACAATGAGCAGTTCTTC. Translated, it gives CASSSEGGAYNEQFF.

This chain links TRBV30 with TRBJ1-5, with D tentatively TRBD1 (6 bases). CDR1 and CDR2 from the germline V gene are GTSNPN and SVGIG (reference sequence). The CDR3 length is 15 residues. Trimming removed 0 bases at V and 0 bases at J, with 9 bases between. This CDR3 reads CAWSVRGGSNQPQHF. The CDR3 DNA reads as TGTGCCTGGAGTGTAAGGGGGGGTAGCAATCAGCCCCAGCATTTT. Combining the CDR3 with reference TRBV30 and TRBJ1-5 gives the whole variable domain SQTIHQWPATLVQPVGSPLSLECTVEGTSNPNLYWYRQAAGRGLQLLFYSVGIGQISSEVPQNLSASRPQDRQFILSSKKLLLSDSGFYLCAWSVRGGSNQPQHFGDGTRLSIL.

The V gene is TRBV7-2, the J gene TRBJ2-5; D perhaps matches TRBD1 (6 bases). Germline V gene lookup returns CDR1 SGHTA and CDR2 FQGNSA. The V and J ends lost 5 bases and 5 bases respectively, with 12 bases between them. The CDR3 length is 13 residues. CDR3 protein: CASSLQGFETQYF. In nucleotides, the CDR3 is TGTGCCAGCAGCCTACAGGGCTTCGAGACCCAGTACTTC. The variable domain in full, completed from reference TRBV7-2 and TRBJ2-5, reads GAGVSQSPSNKVTEKGKDVELRCDPISGHTALYWYRQSLGQGLEFLIYFQGNSAPDKSGLPSDRFSAERTGGSVSTLTIQRTQQEDSAVYLCASSLQGFETQYFGPGTRLLVL.

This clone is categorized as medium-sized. The CDR3 is CASSLYGGGSGNTIYF. CDR3 nucleotides: TGTGCCAGCAGCTTGTATGGCGGCGGCTCTGGAAACACCATATATTTT. The rearrangement links TRBV5-4 to TRBJ1-3, with no clear D. The germline V gene encodes CDR1 SGHNT and CDR2 YYREEE (reference sequence). The ends were cut back, 1 base at V and 0 bases at J, with 11 bases in the middle. This CDR3 contains 16 residues.

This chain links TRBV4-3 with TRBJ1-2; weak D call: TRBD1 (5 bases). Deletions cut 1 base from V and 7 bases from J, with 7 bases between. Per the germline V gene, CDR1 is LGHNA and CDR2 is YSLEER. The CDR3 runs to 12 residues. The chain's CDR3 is CASSQVGGGYTF. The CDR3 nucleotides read TGCGCCAGCAGCCAAGTTGGGGGTGGCTACACCTTC.

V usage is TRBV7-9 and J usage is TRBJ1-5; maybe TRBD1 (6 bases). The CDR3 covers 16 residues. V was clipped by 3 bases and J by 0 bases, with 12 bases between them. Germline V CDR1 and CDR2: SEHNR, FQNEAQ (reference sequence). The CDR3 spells CASSFTGKDSNQPQHF. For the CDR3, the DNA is TGTGCCAGCAGCTTTACAGGGAAGGATAGCAATCAGCCCCAGCATTTT.

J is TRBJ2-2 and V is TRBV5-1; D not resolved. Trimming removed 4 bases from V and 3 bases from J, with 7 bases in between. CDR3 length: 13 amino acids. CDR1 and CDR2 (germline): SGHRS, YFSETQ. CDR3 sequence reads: CASSPGYTGELFF. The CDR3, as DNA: TGCGCCAGCAGCCCCGGCTACACCGGGGAGCTGTTTTTT.

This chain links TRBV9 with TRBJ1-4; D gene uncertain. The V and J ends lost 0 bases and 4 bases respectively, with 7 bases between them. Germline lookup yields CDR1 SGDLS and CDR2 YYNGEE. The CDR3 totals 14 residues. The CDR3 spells CASSVGPDNEKLFF. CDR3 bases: TGTGCCAGCAGCGTAGGGCCAGATAATGAAAAACTGTTTTTT.

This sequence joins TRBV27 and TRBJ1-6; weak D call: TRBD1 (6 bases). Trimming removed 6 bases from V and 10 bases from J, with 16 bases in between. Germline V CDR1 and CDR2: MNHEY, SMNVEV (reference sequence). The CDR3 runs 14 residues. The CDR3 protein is CASRLQQGDSPLHF. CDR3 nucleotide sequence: TGTGCCAGCAGGCTGCAACAGGGTGACTCACCCCTCCACTTT.

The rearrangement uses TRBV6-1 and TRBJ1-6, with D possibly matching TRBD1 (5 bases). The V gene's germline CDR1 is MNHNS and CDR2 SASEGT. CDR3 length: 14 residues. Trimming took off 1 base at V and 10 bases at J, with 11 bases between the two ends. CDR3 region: CASSEVGGVSPLHF. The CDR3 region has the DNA TGTGCCAGCAGTGAAGTGGGAGGGGTATCACCCCTCCACTTT.

The CDR3 loop is CASSVDPSGNTIYF. The DNA for the CDR3 is TGTGCCAGCAGCGTAGACCCCTCTGGAAACACCATATATTTT. V usage is TRBV9 and J usage is TRBJ1-3; no clear D gene. CDR1 and CDR2 (germline): SGDLS, YYNGEE. Trimming shortened V by 0 bases and J by 0 bases, and 4 bases separated the two germline ends. This CDR3 region has 14 residues.

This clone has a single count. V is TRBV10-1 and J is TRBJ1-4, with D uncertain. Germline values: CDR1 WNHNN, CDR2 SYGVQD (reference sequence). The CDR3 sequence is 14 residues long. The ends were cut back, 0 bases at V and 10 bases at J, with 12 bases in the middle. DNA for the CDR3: TGCGCCAGCAGTGAGTCGGACCCCAGAGGAAAACTGTTTTTT. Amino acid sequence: CASSESDPRGKLFF.

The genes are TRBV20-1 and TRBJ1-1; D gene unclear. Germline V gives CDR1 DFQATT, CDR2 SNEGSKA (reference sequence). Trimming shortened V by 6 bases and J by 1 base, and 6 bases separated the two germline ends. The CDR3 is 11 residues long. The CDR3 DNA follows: TGCAGTGCAAGGCAGAACACTGAAGCTTTCTTT. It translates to CSARQNTEAFF.

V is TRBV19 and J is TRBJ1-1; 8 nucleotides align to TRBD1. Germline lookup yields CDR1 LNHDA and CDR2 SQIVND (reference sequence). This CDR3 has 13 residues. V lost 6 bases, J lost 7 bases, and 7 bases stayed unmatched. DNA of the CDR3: TGTGCCAGTAGCACCAGGGGGCAGGATGAAGCTTTCTTT. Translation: CASSTRGQDEAFF.

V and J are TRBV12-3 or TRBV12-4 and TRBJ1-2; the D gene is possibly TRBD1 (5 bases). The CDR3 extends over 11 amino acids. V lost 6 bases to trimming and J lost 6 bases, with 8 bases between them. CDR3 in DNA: TGTGCCAGCAGGGGGCATGATGGCTACACCTTC. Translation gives CASRGHDGYTF.

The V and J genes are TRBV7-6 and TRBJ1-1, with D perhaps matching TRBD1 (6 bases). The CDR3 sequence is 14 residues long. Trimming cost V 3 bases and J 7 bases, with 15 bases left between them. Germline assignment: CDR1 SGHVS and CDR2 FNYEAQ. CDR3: CASSFAPRGNEAFF. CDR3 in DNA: TGTGCCAGCAGCTTCGCGCCCAGGGGAAATGAAGCTTTCTTT.

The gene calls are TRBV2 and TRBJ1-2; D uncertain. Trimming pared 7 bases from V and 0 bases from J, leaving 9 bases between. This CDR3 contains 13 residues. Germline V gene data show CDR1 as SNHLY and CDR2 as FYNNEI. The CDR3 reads CASNGNSNYGYTF. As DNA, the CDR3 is TGTGCCAGCAATGGGAATTCTAACTATGGCTACACCTTC. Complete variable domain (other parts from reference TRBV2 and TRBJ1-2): EPEVTQTPSHQVTQMGQEVILRCVPISNHLYFYWYRQILGQKVEFLVSFYNNEISEKSEIFDDQFSVERPDGSNFTLKIRSTKLEDSAMYFCASNGNSNYGYTFGSGTRLTVV.